One sample yielded the 22 T cell receptor beta chains listed below, sequenced in a study of T cells after yellow fever vaccination. TCRdb itself ran the 5' RACE reads through MiXCR, one entry per CDR3 protein. The repertoire consists of hundreds of thousands of distinct CDR3 sequences, with approximately 4% occurring once and the leading ten covering roughly 24%. This specimen was PBMCs, taken 5 days after the yellow fever booster vaccination. Receptor source: a man between 18 and 35 years old who received the YFV17D yellow fever vaccine.

The gene calls are TRBV11-2 and TRBJ2-7, with 12 positions matching TRBD2. J was trimmed by 5 bases and V by 4 bases; bases with no gene match: 15. CDR1 and CDR2 (germline): SGHAT, FQNNGV. The CDR3 covers 18 residues. The CDR3 nucleotides read TGTGCCAGCAGCTCCAGGAGGGCTAGCGGGGGGGCCCCTGACGAGCAGTACGTC. Translated, it gives CASSSRRASGGAPDEQYV.

In its sample, this clonotype was seen a few times. The chain combines TRBV20-1 with TRBJ1-2; TRBD1 might be the D (5 bases). V lost 1 base to trimming and J lost 6 bases, with 21 bases between them. Germline V gene sequence: CDR1 DFQATT, CDR2 SNEGSKA (reference sequence). The CDR3 has 16 amino acids. CDR3 DNA: TGCAGTGCTAGAGGGAGGCGGGGCAGACTAACTGATGGCTACACCTTC. Its protein is CSARGRRGRLTDGYTF.

This clonotype occurred many times. This sequence joins TRBV7-2 and TRBJ2-3; possibly TRBD1 for D (5 bases). The CDR3 extends over 15 amino acids. V gave up 2 bases and J gave up 4 bases, with 13 bases separating them. CDR1 SGHTA and CDR2 FQGNSA come from the germline V gene. The CDR3 nucleotides are TGTGCCAGCAGCTTATGGCTAGGGGTACCAGATACGCAGTATTTT. Translating gives CASSLWLGVPDTQYF.

In this sample, this clonotype turned up a few times. The V call is TRBV7-8, the J call TRBJ2-1; no clear D gene. The CDR3 contains 13 residues. The germline V gene encodes CDR1 SGHVS and CDR2 FQNEAQ. The V gene lost 2 bases and the J gene lost 8 bases, with 10 bases spanning the gap. CDR3 in DNA: TGTGCCAGCAGCTTATCAGGCCGGCATGAGCAGTTCTTC. The encoded protein is CASSLSGRHEQFF.

Only a few counts were recorded for this clonotype. CDR3 loop: CASSLGLAGVNNEQFF. CDR3 coding DNA: TGCGCCAGCAGCTTGGGACTAGCGGGGGTGAACAATGAGCAGTTCTTC. The chain recombines TRBV5-1 with TRBJ2-1; 12 positions match TRBD2. The junction had 3 bases not matched to a gene; V was cut back by 0 bases and J by 5 bases. Germline lookup yields CDR1 SGHRS and CDR2 YFSETQ. The CDR3 runs 16 residues.

V usage is TRBV5-1 and J usage is TRBJ2-7; no clear D gene. Germline V lookup: CDR1 SGHRS, CDR2 YFSETQ. V was trimmed by 5 bases and J by 4 bases, leaving 10 bases between them. The CDR3 spans 12 residues. CDR3 in DNA: TGCGCCAGCAGTCGCGGAGCTTACGAGCAGTACTTC. Translating it yields CASSRGAYEQYF.

The chain uses TRBV12-3 or TRBV12-4 and TRBJ1-2; a possible D gene is TRBD1 (6 bases). This CDR3 is 15 amino acids long. Trimming took 3 bases from V and 3 from J, leaving 14 bases between them. CDR3 sequence reads: CASSFGGPSDYGYTF. The CDR3 coding sequence is TGTGCCAGCAGTTTCGGGGGGCCCAGTGACTATGGCTACACCTTC.

There are many counts of this clonotype. The genes are TRBV7-9 and TRBJ2-3; D perhaps matches TRBD1 (7 bases). CDR1 and CDR2 from the germline V gene are SEHNR and FQNEAQ (reference sequence). This CDR3 has 15 amino acids. Trimming shortened V by 8 bases and J by 0 bases, and 15 bases separated the two germline ends. CDR3 amino acids: CASGGTAASTDTQYF. In DNA form, the CDR3 reads TGTGCCAGCGGGGGGACAGCCGCGAGCACAGATACGCAGTATTTT. Full variable domain (missing parts from reference TRBV7-9 and TRBJ2-3): DTGVSQNPRHKITKRGQNVTFRCDPISEHNRLYWYRQTLGQGPEFLTYFQNEAQLEKSRLLSDRFSAERPKGSFSTLEIQRTEQGDSAMYLCASGGTAASTDTQYFGPGTRLTVL.

The chain is built from TRBV6-2 or TRBV6-3 and TRBJ2-2; 14 bases fit TRBD2. CDR1 and CDR2 (germline): MNHEY, SVGEGT. With 1 base clipped from V and 2 bases from J, the junction kept 6 bases outside the gene matches. This CDR3 region has 19 residues. The CDR3 DNA is TGTGCCAGCAGTTACTACCTGGGACTAGCGGGAGCTAACACCGGGGAGCTGTTTTTT. Protein: CASSYYLGLAGANTGELFF.

This clonotype was seen many times. The chain recombines TRBV18 with TRBJ2-5; D ambiguous. The CDR3 contains 12 residues. Germline lookup yields CDR1 KGHSH and CDR2 LQKENI. The V end was cut by 2 bases, the J end by 7 bases, with 8 bases between. The CDR3 DNA reads as TGTGCCAGCTCACCAACGAAGGGGACCCAGTACTTC. As protein: CASSPTKGTQYF. Looking up the rest from reference TRBV18 and TRBJ2-5 gives the full variable domain: NAGVMQNPRHLVRRRGQEARLRCSPMKGHSHVYWYRQLPEEGLKFMVYLQKENIIDESGMPKERFSAEFPKEGPSILRIQQVVRGDSAAYFCASSPTKGTQYFGPGTRLLVL.

The chain links TRBV24-1 to TRBJ2-3, with D unclear. Germline CDR1 KGHDR, CDR2 SFDVKD. This CDR3 comprises 13 residues. V dropped 8 bases and J dropped 4 bases, with 12 bases sitting between them. For the CDR3, the DNA is TGTGCCACCACTTCGAGTATCGCAGATACGCAGTATTTT. The encoded protein is CATTSSIADTQYF.

This clonotype was counted between two and nine times. The V and J genes are TRBV6-5 and TRBJ1-6; unclear D gene. This CDR3 contains 15 residues. Per germline, CDR1 MNHEY and CDR2 SVGAGI. Trimming cost V 2 bases and J 7 bases, with 12 bases left between them. The CDR3 sequence: CASSYGAPTNSPLHF. CDR3 DNA: TGTGCCAGCAGTTACGGCGCGCCTACAAATTCACCCCTCCACTTT.

This clonotype was seen many times. V gene TRBV7-3 combines with J gene TRBJ2-3, with TRBD2 identical over 8 bases. V shed 4 bases and J 2 bases; nucleotides not matched to a gene: 5. The germline gives CDR1 SGHTA, CDR2 FQGTGA. The CDR3 runs to 15 residues. The CDR3 DNA reads TGTGCCAGCAGCTCCCGGGGGGGTGCCACAGATACGCAGTATTTT. It translates to CASSSRGGATDTQYF.

This clonotype was seen a few times. This chain uses TRBV6-5 with TRBJ1-4; TRBD1 might be the D (5 bases). The CDR3 is 18 residues long. The germline CDR1 and CDR2 sequences are MNHEY and SVGAGI. V was trimmed by 0 bases and J by 6 bases, leaving 20 bases between them. The CDR3: CASSYSRLGHPKDEKLFF. In DNA, the CDR3 is TGTGCCAGCAGTTACTCGAGGCTAGGACACCCGAAAGATGAAAAACTGTTTTTT.

This clonotype was seen many times. This chain's CDR3 is CASTLRGSGANVLTF. In DNA, the CDR3 is TGTGCCAGCACGCTCCGGGGATCCGGGGCCAACGTCCTGACTTTC. The gene calls are TRBV12-3 or TRBV12-4 and TRBJ2-6; possible D gene TRBD2, 5 bases. This CDR3 is 15 amino acids long. V was clipped by 7 bases and J by 4 bases, with 14 bases between them.

This chain joins TRBV2 and TRBJ2-7; TRBD1 or TRBD2 may be the D gene (5 bases each). Between the trimmed V and J ends, which lost 3 bases and 6 bases, there was a span of 12 bases. Germline V CDR1 and CDR2: SNHLY, FYNNEI. The length of the CDR3 is 13 residues. The CDR3 nucleotides are TGTGCCAGCAGTGACGTGGGACGTGCCGAGCAGTACTTC. It translates to CASSDVGRAEQYF.

V usage is TRBV29-1 and J usage is TRBJ1-5, with TRBD1 as a possible D gene (6 bases). In germline, CDR1 is SQVTM, CDR2 ANQGSEA. Deletions cut 4 bases from V and 5 bases from J, with 12 bases between. The CDR3 consists of 13 residues. The CDR3 DNA sequence: TGCAGCGTTGCCCCTTCAGGGGATCAGCCCCAGCATTTT. Translation: CSVAPSGDQPQHF.

This clonotype appeared a few times. This rearrangement joins TRBV7-8 to TRBJ2-5; D unclear. V lost 5 bases to trimming and J lost 3 bases, with 22 bases between them. Germline CDR1 and CDR2: SGHVS and FQNEAQ. CDR3 length: 17 amino acids. The CDR3 nucleotides are TGTGCCAGCAGCCGGGCCTACACGTTAGTTTTTGAAGAGACCCAGTACTTC. Translation: CASSRAYTLVFEETQYF.

Only a few counts were recorded for this clonotype. V is TRBV7-2 and J is TRBJ2-5; maybe TRBD1 (5 bases). V gave up 2 bases and J gave up 2 bases, with 12 bases separating them. This CDR3 comprises 15 residues. CDR1 and CDR2 (germline): SGHTA, FQGNSA. CDR3 DNA: TGTGCCAGCAGCTTAAATACAGGAGCGCAAGAGACCCAGTACTTC. Amino acids: CASSLNTGAQETQYF.

V usage is TRBV3-1 and J usage is TRBJ1-4; no definite D call. The CDR3 has 13 residues. Germline CDR1 and CDR2: LGHDT and YNNKEL (reference sequence). Trimming stripped 4 bases from V and 14 bases from J, with 17 bases between. CDR3 protein: CASSLKATQYLFF. The CDR3 nucleotides are TGTGCCAGCAGCCTCAAGGCGACACAATATCTGTTTTTT.

The chain carries TRBV5-1 and TRBJ2-1, with 9 positions matching TRBD1. CDR1 and CDR2 (germline): SGHRS, YFSETQ. With 2 bases clipped from V and 6 bases from J, the junction kept 12 bases outside the gene matches. The CDR3 has 17 amino acids. The CDR3 DNA sequence: TGCGCCAGCAGCTTCTTCCCGGGACAGGGTGTGGGCAATGAGCAGTTCTTC. This encodes CASSFFPGQGVGNEQFF.

This rearrangement joins TRBV9 to TRBJ1-4; D remains unclear. V lost 0 bases and J lost 6, with 15 bases in between. The CDR3 consists of 16 residues. Germline-derived CDR1 and CDR2 are SGDLS and YYNGEE. The CDR3 reads CASSVGSSGWDEKLFF. In DNA, the CDR3 is TGTGCCAGCAGCGTAGGCTCTTCGGGGTGGGATGAAAAACTGTTTTTT.